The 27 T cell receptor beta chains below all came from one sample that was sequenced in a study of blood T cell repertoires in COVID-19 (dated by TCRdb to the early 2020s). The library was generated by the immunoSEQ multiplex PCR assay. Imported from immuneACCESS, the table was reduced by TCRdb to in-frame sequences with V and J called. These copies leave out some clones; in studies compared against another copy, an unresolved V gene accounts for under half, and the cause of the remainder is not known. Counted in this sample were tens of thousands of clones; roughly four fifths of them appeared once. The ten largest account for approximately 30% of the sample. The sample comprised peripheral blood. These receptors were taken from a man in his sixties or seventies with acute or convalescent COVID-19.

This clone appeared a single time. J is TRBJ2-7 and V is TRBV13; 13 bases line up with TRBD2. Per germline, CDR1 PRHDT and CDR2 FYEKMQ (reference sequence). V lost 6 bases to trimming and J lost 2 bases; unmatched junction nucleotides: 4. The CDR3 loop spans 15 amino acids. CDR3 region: CASRRTSGSTYEQYF. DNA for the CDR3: TGTGCCAGCAGACGGACTAGCGGGAGCACCTACGAGCAGTACTTC.

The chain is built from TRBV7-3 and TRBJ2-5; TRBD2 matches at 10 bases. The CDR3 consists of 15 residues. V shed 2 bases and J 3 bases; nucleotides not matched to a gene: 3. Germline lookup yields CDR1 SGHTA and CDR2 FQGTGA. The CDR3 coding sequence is TGTGCCAGCAGCTTAGGTGGACTAGCGGAAGAGACCCAGTACTTC. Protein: CASSLGGLAEETQYF.

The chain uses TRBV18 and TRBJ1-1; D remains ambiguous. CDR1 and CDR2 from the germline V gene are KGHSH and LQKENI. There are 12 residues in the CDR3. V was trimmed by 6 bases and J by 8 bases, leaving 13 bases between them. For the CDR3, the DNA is TGTGCCAGCTCGCCGGGTCGACGGGAAGCTTTCTTT. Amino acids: CASSPGRREAFF.

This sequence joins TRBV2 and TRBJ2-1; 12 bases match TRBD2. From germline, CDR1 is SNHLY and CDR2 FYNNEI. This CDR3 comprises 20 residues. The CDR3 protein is CAMIFAASGRAKSSYNEQFF. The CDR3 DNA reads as TGTGCTATGATCTTTGCGGCTAGCGGGAGGGCCAAGAGCTCCTACAATGAGCAGTTCTTC.

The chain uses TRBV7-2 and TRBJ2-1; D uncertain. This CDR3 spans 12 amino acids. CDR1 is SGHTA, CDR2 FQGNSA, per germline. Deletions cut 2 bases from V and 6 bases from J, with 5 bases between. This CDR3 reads CASSLLFNEQFF. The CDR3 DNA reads TGTGCCAGCAGCTTATTATTCAATGAGCAGTTCTTC.

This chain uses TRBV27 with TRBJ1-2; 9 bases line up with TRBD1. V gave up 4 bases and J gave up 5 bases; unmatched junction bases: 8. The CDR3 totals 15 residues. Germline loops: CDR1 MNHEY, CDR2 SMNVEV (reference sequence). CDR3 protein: CASSSYRGRYYGYTF. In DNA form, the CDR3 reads TGTGCCAGCAGTTCATACAGGGGGCGATATTATGGCTACACCTTC.

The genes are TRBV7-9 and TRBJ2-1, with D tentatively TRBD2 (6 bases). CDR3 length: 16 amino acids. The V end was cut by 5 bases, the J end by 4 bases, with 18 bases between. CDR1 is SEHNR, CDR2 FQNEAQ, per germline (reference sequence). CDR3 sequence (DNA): TGTGCCAGCAGCCCCGATAGCGGTTTTACGTACAATGAGCAGTTCTTC. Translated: CASSPDSGFTYNEQFF.

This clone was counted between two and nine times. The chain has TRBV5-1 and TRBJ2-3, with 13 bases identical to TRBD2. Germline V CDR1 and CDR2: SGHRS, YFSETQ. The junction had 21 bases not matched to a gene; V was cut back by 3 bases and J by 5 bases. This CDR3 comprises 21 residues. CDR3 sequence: CASSYRTSGRDFLSNRDTQYF. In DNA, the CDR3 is TGCGCCAGCAGCTATAGGACTAGCGGGAGAGACTTTTTGTCAAATAGAGATACGCAGTATTTT.

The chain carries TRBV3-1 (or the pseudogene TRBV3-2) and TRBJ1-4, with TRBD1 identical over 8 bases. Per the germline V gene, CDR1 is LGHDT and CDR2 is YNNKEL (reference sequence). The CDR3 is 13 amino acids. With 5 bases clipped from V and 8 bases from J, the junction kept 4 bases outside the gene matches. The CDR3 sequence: CASSSRQGEKLFF. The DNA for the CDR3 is TGTGCCAGCAGCTCACGACAGGGGGAAAAACTGTTTTTT.

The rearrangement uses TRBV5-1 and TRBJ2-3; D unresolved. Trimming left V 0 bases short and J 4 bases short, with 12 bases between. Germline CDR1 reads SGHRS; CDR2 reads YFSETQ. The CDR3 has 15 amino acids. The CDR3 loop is CASSLELTRSDTQYF. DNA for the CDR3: TGCGCCAGCAGCTTGGAACTAACACGCTCAGATACGCAGTATTTT.

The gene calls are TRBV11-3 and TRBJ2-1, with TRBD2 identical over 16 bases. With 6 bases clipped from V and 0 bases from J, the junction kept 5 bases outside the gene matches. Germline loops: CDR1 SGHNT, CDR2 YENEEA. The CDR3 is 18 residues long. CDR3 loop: CASSPGLAGGISYNEQFF. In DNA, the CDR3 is TGTGCCAGCAGTCCGGGACTAGCGGGAGGGATCTCCTACAATGAGCAGTTCTTC.

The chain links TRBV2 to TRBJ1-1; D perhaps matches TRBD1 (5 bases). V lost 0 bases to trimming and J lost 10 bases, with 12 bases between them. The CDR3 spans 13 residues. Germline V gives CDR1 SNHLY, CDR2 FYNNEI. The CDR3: CASSEARGGPAFF. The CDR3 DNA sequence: TGTGCCAGCAGTGAAGCCCGGGGGGGTCCAGCTTTCTTT.

In DNA form, the CDR3 reads TGTGCCAGCAGCCTAAGACTAGCGGGAGGATATGAGCAGTACTTC. Translating it yields CASSLRLAGGYEQYF. This rearrangement joins TRBV5-6 to TRBJ2-7; 13 positions match TRBD2. This CDR3 region has 15 residues. With 4 bases clipped from V and 7 bases from J, the junction kept 8 bases outside the gene matches. CDR1 and CDR2 (germline): SGHDT, YYEEEE. The complete variable domain, with remaining parts taken from reference TRBV5-6 and TRBJ2-7, reads DAGVTQSPTHLIKTRGQQVTLRCSPKSGHDTVSWYQQALGQGPQFIFQYYEEEERQRGNFPDRFSGHQFPNYSSELNVNALLLGDSALYLCASSLRLAGGYEQYFGPGTRLTVT.

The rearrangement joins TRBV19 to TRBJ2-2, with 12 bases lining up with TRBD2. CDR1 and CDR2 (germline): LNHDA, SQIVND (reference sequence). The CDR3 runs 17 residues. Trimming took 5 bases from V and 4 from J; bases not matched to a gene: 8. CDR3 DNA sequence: TGTGCCAGTAGTGTGATGACTAGCGGGAGTTCCACCGGGGAGCTGTTTTTT. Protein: CASSVMTSGSSTGELFF.

The CDR3 reads CASSYSGNQETQYF. Written as DNA, the CDR3 is TGTGCCAGCAGTTATTCAGGAAACCAAGAGACCCAGTACTTC. The chain uses TRBV6-6 and TRBJ2-5; D ambiguous. Trimming shortened V by 3 bases and J by 0 bases, and 8 bases separated the two germline ends. Germline CDR1 MNHNY, CDR2 SVGAGI (reference sequence). The CDR3 is made up of 14 amino acids.

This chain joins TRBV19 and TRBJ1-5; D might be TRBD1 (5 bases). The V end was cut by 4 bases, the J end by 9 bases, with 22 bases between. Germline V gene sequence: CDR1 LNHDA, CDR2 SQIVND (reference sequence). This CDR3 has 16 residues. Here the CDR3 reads CASSKKKTASGGPQHF. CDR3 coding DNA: TGTGCCAGTAGTAAAAAGAAGACAGCTAGCGGGGGGCCCCAGCATTTT.

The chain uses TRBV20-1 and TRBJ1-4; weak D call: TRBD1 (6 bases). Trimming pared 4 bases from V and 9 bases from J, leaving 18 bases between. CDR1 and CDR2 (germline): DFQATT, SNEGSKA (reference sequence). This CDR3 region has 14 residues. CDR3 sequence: CSANDGDKGKKLFF. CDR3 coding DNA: TGCAGTGCTAATGATGGGGACAAGGGGAAAAAACTGTTTTTT.

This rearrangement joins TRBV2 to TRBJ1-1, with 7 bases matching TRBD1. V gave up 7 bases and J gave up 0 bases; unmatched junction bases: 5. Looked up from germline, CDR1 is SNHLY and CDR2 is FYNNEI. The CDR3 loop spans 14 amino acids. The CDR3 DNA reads TGTGCCAGCACCCGGGACAGCATGAACACTGAAGCTTTCTTT. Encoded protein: CASTRDSMNTEAFF.

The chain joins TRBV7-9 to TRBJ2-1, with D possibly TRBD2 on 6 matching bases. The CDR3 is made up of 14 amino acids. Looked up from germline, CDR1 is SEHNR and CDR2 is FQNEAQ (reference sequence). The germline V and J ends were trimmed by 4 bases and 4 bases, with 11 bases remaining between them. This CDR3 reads CASSSSLAYNEQFF. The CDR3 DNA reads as TGTGCCAGCAGCTCCAGCCTAGCGTACAATGAGCAGTTCTTC.

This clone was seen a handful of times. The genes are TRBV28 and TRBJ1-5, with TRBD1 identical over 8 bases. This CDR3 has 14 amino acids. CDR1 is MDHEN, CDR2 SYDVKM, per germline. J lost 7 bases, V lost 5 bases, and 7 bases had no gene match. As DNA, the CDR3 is TGTGCCAGCAGTAACCGACAGGGGCGGCAGCCCCAGCATTTT. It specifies CASSNRQGRQPQHF.

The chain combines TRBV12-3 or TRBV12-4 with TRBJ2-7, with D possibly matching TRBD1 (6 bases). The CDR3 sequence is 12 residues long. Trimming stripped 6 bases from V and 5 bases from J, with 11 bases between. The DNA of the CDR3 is TGTGCCAGCAGAAACACAGGGAACGAGCAGTACTTC. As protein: CASRNTGNEQYF.

CDR3 sequence reads: CASSDRDRGTTTNEKLFF. CDR3 DNA sequence: TGTGCCAGCAGTGACCGGGACAGGGGAACAACAACTAATGAAAAACTGTTTTTT. This chain joins TRBV25-1 and TRBJ1-4; 10 positions match TRBD1. The CDR3 covers 18 residues. Germline values: CDR1 MGHDK, CDR2 SYGVNS. J gave up 0 bases and V 3 bases, and 7 bases lay outside the gene matches.

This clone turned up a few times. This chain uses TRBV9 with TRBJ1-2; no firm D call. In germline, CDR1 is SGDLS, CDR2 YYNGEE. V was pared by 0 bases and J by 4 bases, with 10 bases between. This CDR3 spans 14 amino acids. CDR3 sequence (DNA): TGTGCCAGCAGCGTAGCACTAGATTCCTATGGCTACACCTTC. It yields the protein CASSVALDSYGYTF.

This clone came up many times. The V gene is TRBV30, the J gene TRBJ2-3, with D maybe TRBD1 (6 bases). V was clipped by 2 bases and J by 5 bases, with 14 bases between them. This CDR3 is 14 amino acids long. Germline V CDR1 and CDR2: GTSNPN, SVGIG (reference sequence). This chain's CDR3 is CAWSIQGTKDTQYF. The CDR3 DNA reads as TGTGCCTGGAGTATACAGGGAACCAAAGATACGCAGTATTTT.

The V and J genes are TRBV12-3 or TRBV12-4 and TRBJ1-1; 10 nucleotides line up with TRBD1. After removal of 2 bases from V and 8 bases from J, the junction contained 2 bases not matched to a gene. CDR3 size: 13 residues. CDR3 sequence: CASSLRQGAEAFF. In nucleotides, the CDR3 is TGTGCCAGCAGTTTAAGACAGGGGGCAGAAGCTTTCTTT.

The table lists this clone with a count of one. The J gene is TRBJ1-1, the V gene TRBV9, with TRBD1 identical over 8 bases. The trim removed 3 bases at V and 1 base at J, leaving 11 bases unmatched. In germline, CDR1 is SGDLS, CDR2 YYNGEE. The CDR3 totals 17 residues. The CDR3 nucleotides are TGTGCCAGCAGCGGAACTCGGACAGGGAGGAGGAACACTGAAGCTTTCTTT. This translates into CASSGTRTGRRNTEAFF. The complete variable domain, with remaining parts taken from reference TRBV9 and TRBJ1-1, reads DSGVTQTPKHLITATGQRVTLRCSPRSGDLSVYWYQQSLDQGLQFLIQYYNGEERAKGNILERFSAQQFPDLHSELNLSSLELGDSALYFCASSGTRTGRRNTEAFFGQGTRLTVV.

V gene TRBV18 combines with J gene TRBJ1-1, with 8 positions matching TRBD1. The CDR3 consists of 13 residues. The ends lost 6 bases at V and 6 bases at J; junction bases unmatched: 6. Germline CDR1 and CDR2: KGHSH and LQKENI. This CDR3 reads CASSMDRAAEAFF. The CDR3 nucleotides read TGTGCCAGCTCTATGGACAGGGCGGCTGAAGCTTTCTTT.